The rows below give T cell receptor beta chains drawn from one sample of a study of graft-versus-host responses after intestinal transplantation. No cognate antigen is known for these TCRs. Assay used: immunoSEQ multiplex PCR; TCRdb lists only in-frame clones, some missing. This sample carries just over 95,000 clones, 80% to 95% of them seen once, and the ten largest clones take over 0.15%. This specimen consisted of unstimulated CD4+ T cells sorted from spleen or lymph node cells, obtained before intestinal transplant. The origin of the receptors is a human donor who received an intestinal transplant. CDR3s include the opening cysteine and the closing phenylalanine or tryptophan. The order of the fields is clone size, V gene, J gene, D gene, CDR3 DNA, CDR3 protein. The D gene is left open where the match is weak. The size of a clone is reported for some rows only, either as once, few or many, or as a class for expanded clones.

NA,TRBV7-2,TRBJ2-3,TRBD2,TGTGCCAGCAGCTTAGAACTAGCGGGAGGCAGAGATACGCAGTATTTT,CASSLELAGGRDTQYF
NA,TRBV4-1,TRBJ2-5,TRBD2,TGCGCCAGCAAACTAGGACTAGCGGAGGTTGGAGAGACCCAGTACTTC,CASKLGLAEVGETQYF
NA,TRBV30,TRBJ1-1,NA,TGTGCCTGCCGGGGACGGGAGACTGAAGCTTTCTTT,CACRGRETEAFF
NA,TRBV4-3,TRBJ2-3,NA,TGCGCCAGCAGCCAAGATGCCTCTAGGGGAACAGATACGCAGTATTTT,CASSQDASRGTDTQYF
NA,TRBV6-1,TRBJ1-6,NA,TGTGCCAGCAGTGAACTGGGAGCCTATAATTCACCCCTCCACTTT,CASSELGAYNSPLHF
NA,TRBV30,TRBJ2-5,NA,TGTGCCTGGAGTCGGACAGCTCAAGAGACCCAGTACTTC,CAWSRTAQETQYF
NA,TRBV11-2,TRBJ2-3,NA,TGTGCCAGCAGCTTAGACTATTCGGATACGCAGTATTTT,CASSLDYSDTQYF
once,TRBV19,TRBJ2-3,TRBD2,TGTGCCAGTAGTATAGATGGCCTAGCGGGCACAGATACGCAGTATTTT,CASSIDGLAGTDTQYF
NA,TRBV6-5,TRBJ2-1,TRBD2,TGTGCCGGGCGGGAGATGAGCTCCTACAATGAGCAGTTCTTC,CAGREMSSYNEQFF
once,TRBV5-1,TRBJ2-1,NA,TGCGCCAGCAGCCTACTAGGCGAGGGTGAGCAGTTCTTC,CASSLLGEGEQFF
NA,TRBV7-2,TRBJ2-3,TRBD2,TGTGCCAGCAGCTTAGGGGCGGGGGGAGATACGCAGTATTTT,CASSLGAGGDTQYF
NA,TRBV19,TRBJ2-7,TRBD2,TGTGCCAGTAGTATCCGACTAGCGGGTGATTCCTCCTACGAGCAGTACTTC,CASSIRLAGDSSYEQYF
NA,TRBV7-2,TRBJ2-1,TRBD1,TGTGCCAGCAGCTCCGGGACAGGGAACTACAATGAGCAGTTCTTC,CASSSGTGNYNEQFF
NA,TRBV5-1,TRBJ2-3,NA,TGCGCCAGTAGCGCGCCTAGCGGCACAGATACGCAGTATTTT,CASSAPSGTDTQYF